The text below deals with one TCR beta chain. These data come from a study of CD4 and CD8 cells across lung adenocarcinoma regions. Localized lung adenocarcinoma, a non-small cell lung cancer, affected the donors. TCRdb called the PCR reads again in MiXCR, with one record for every CDR3 protein. The top ten clones hold roughly 15% of a sample with approximately 4,300 distinct CDR3 sequences, about 61% of them seen once. This CDR3 contains 18 residues. With 5 bases clipped from V and 0 bases from J, the junction kept 10 bases outside the gene matches. CDR1 and CDR2 from the germline V gene are SGHVS and FNYEAQ.

Sequenced input: CD4+ T cells from the center of a lung tumor. V usage is TRBV7-6 and J usage is TRBJ1-6; TRBD1 aligns across 7 bases. This clonotype was obtained from a male donor with lung adenocarcinoma. The CD4 and CD8 labels of this study may be unreliable. The CDR3 loop is CASSERGRDSSYNSPLHF. The DNA for the CDR3 is TGTGCCAGCAGCGAAAGGGGGCGAGATAGCTCCTATAATTCACCCCTCCACTTT.